The 24 T cell receptor beta chains in this list originate from one sample, sequenced in a study of T-cell reconstitution after alpha-beta-depleted transplantation in children. Unique molecular identifiers were incorporated during preparation of the TCRbeta library. In TCRdb, the PCR reads were re-called with MiXCR into one record per CDR3 protein. The sample carries 490,000 or so distinct CDR3 sequences, about 11% recorded once. The sample was PBMCs, taken before TCRalphabeta/CD19-depleted stem cell transplant. These receptors all come from a child aged 2-9 years with inherited bone marrow failure, due to receive a stem cell transplant.

This clonotype came up many times. V is TRBV4-1 and J is TRBJ2-7; 7 nucleotides line up with TRBD1. V lost 4 bases, J lost 4 bases, and 7 bases stayed unmatched. The length of the CDR3 is 14 residues. Germline CDR1 MGHRA, CDR2 YSYEKL. The CDR3 reads CASSPRQGEYEQYF. In DNA, the CDR3 is TGCGCCAGCAGCCCCCGACAGGGAGAGTACGAGCAGTACTTC.

A word on this clonotype: A read error may explain this, as a much larger clone is one base away. The chain combines TRBV6-1 with TRBJ1-1, with a possible D match to TRBD1 (5 bases). Germline V gives CDR1 MNHNS, CDR2 SASEGT. The CDR3 is made up of 12 amino acids. CDR3 residues: CASSQGKTDAFF. CDR3 DNA sequence: TGTGCCAGCAGTCAGGGTAAAACTGACGCTTTCTTT.

V usage is TRBV20-1 and J usage is TRBJ1-1; 9 bases are a match to TRBD1. CDR1 and CDR2 from the germline V gene are DFQATT and SNEGSKA (reference sequence). This CDR3 has 13 residues. J lost 5 bases, V lost 5 bases, and 6 bases had no gene match. For the CDR3, the DNA is TGCAGTGCTTCCGGGACAGGGTGGACTGAAGCTTTCTTT. Translation gives CSASGTGWTEAFF.

This chain connects TRBV28 to TRBJ1-6; tentative D call: TRBD1 (5 bases). This CDR3 is 17 amino acids long. Germline V lookup: CDR1 MDHEN, CDR2 SYDVKM. V was pared by 5 bases and J by 0 bases, with 14 bases between. CDR3 loop: CASSAGLLSSYNSPLHF. The CDR3 DNA reads as TGTGCCAGCAGTGCGGGACTCCTGAGCTCCTATAATTCACCCCTCCACTTT.

This rearrangement joins TRBV29-1 to TRBJ2-7; D could derive from TRBD1 or TRBD2 (5 bases each). Trimming removed 7 bases at V and 6 bases at J, with 31 bases between. CDR1 is SQVTM, CDR2 ANQGSEA, per germline. CDR3 size: 17 residues. CDR3 amino acids: CSGDKTVPGAPRGEQYF. The DNA of the CDR3 is TGCAGCGGCGATAAGACAGTTCCTGGGGCCCCGAGGGGCGAGCAGTACTTC.

This clonotype appeared many times. V usage is TRBV12-3 or TRBV12-4 and J usage is TRBJ2-2; possible D gene TRBD2, 5 bases. This CDR3 contains 12 residues. V was trimmed by 7 bases and J by 5 bases, leaving 8 bases between them. Here the CDR3 DNA reads TGTGCCAGCACGAGGGTTACCGGGGAGCTGTTTTTT. Its translation is CASTRVTGELFF.

This chain connects TRBV7-9 to TRBJ2-3; tentatively, D is TRBD2 (6 bases). CDR1 and CDR2 from the germline V gene are SEHNR and FQNEAQ (reference sequence). The V gene lost 7 bases and the J gene lost 5 bases, with 16 bases spanning the gap. CDR3 length: 14 amino acids. CDR3 sequence: CASTRSGDVDTQYF. CDR3 coding DNA: TGTGCCAGCACCCGGTCGGGGGACGTAGATACGCAGTATTTT.

This clonotype came up a few times. The chain recombines TRBV30 with TRBJ2-7; D perhaps matches TRBD1 (6 bases). This CDR3 contains 15 residues. The germline gives CDR1 GTSNPN, CDR2 SVGIG (reference sequence). The ends were cut back, 3 bases at V and 7 bases at J, with 22 bases in the middle. The CDR3, as DNA: TGTGCCTGGAGGCCCACAGGGAGCCTTTACGAGGAGCAGTACTTC. Translated, it gives CAWRPTGSLYEEQYF. The full variable domain, in which reference TRBV30 and TRBJ2-7 provide the parts outside the CDR3, is SQTIHQWPATLVQPVGSPLSLECTVEGTSNPNLYWYRQAAGRGLQLLFYSVGIGQISSEVPQNLSASRPQDRQFILSSKKLLLSDSGFYLCAWRPTGSLYEEQYFGPGTRLTVT.

This clonotype showed up many times. This sequence joins TRBV4-1 and TRBJ2-3, with D possibly being TRBD1 (5 bases). The CDR3 runs to 17 residues. The germline V gene has CDR1 MGHRA and CDR2 YSYEKL. The germline V and J ends were trimmed by 3 bases and 5 bases, with 21 bases remaining between them. The CDR3 sequence: CASSQGRIFQQGDTQYF. Written as DNA, the CDR3 is TGCGCCAGCAGCCAGGGGCGGATTTTCCAACAAGGAGATACGCAGTATTTT.

At least ten counts were recorded for this clonotype. This chain links TRBV5-1 with TRBJ2-5; 8 nucleotides agree with TRBD1. V lost 2 bases to trimming and J lost 3 bases; unmatched junction nucleotides: 9. The CDR3 loop spans 16 amino acids. Germline assignment: CDR1 SGHRS and CDR2 YFSETQ. The DNA of the CDR3 is TGCGCCAGCAGCTTTGGGTCCGCAGGGGGCGAAGAGACCCAGTACTTC. Amino acids: CASSFGSAGGEETQYF.

The rearrangement uses TRBV20-1 and TRBJ2-1; no clear D. The CDR3 is made up of 12 amino acids. CDR1 DFQATT and CDR2 SNEGSKA come from the germline V gene (reference sequence). V was cut by 3 bases and J by 8 bases, with 11 bases left in between. CDR3 DNA sequence: TGCAGTGCTAGTACGGAGACTGATGAGCAGTTCTTC. It encodes CSASTETDEQFF.

At least ten counts were recorded for this clonotype. This chain joins TRBV28 and TRBJ1-5; 8 bases align to TRBD1. V lost 5 bases, J lost 7 bases, and 10 bases stayed unmatched. This CDR3 is built from 15 residues. Germline V gene data show CDR1 as MDHEN and CDR2 as SYDVKM. Here the CDR3 reads CASSGMTGEGQPQHF. For the CDR3, the DNA is TGTGCCAGCAGTGGGATGACAGGGGAAGGGCAGCCCCAGCATTTT.

This clonotype appeared many times. The rearrangement joins TRBV7-2 to TRBJ1-5, with no clear D. Per the germline V gene, CDR1 is SGHTA and CDR2 is FQGNSA. The V gene lost 2 bases and the J gene lost 6 bases, with 11 bases spanning the gap. The CDR3 is 14 amino acids. In nucleotides, the CDR3 is TGTGCCAGCAGCTTAATCACGGACTTTCAGCCCCAGCATTTT. It encodes CASSLITDFQPQHF. Looking up the rest from reference TRBV7-2 and TRBJ1-5 gives the full variable domain: GAGVSQSPSNKVTEKGKDVELRCDPISGHTALYWYRQSLGQGLEFLIYFQGNSAPDKSGLPSDRFSAERTGGSVSTLTIQRTQQEDSAVYLCASSLITDFQPQHFGDGTRLSIL.

This clonotype came up a few times. The chain recombines TRBV7-2 with TRBJ2-7; 8 bases are shared with TRBD2. The CDR3 totals 14 residues. Germline V CDR1 and CDR2: SGHTA, FQGNSA. The V gene end was trimmed by 5 bases and the J gene end by 1 base; junction bases not matched to a gene: 4. CDR3 in DNA: TGTGCCAGCAGCCCGTTAGCGGGATCCTACGAGCAGTACTTC. It translates to CASSPLAGSYEQYF. Full variable domain (outside the CDR3, taken from reference TRBV7-2 and TRBJ2-7): GAGVSQSPSNKVTEKGKDVELRCDPISGHTALYWYRQSLGQGLEFLIYFQGNSAPDKSGLPSDRFSAERTGGSVSTLTIQRTQQEDSAVYLCASSPLAGSYEQYFGPGTRLTVT.

This clonotype was counted ten times or more. The genes are TRBV4-3 and TRBJ1-1; D gene uncertain. The CDR3 covers 14 residues. Trimming cost V 4 bases and J 2 bases, with 11 bases left between them. CDR1 is LGHNA, CDR2 YSLEER, per germline. CDR3 loop: CASSLISGNTEAFF. CDR3 coding DNA: TGCGCCAGCAGCCTAATCAGTGGAAACACTGAAGCTTTCTTT.

This clonotype was observed at least ten times. The chain joins TRBV12-3 or TRBV12-4 to TRBJ2-3, with 9 bases aligning to TRBD1. V was clipped by 8 bases and J by 4 bases; unmatched bases: 7. The CDR3 is made up of 14 amino acids. As DNA, the CDR3 is TGTGCCAGCTCTGGACAGGGGAACTCAGATACGCAGTATTTT. Translating gives CASSGQGNSDTQYF.

This clonotype was seen a few times. This chain connects TRBV3-1 to TRBJ2-2; no reliable D call. V lost 0 bases, J lost 5 bases, and 16 bases lay in between. The germline V gene encodes CDR1 LGHDT and CDR2 YNNKEL (reference sequence). This CDR3 region has 17 residues. The CDR3 protein is CASSQDGGRNATGELFF. The CDR3 DNA sequence: TGTGCCAGCAGCCAAGATGGCGGCAGGAATGCGACCGGGGAGCTGTTTTTT. Using reference TRBV3-1 and TRBJ2-2 for the parts outside the CDR3, the full variable domain is DTAVSQTPKYLVTQMGNDKSIKCEQNLGHDTMYWYKQDSKKFLKIMFSYNNKELIINETVPNRFSPKSPDKAHLNLHINSLELGDSAVYFCASSQDGGRNATGELFFGEGSRLTVL.

In the case of this clonotype: This may stem from a read error, because a much larger clone lies one nucleotide away. The V and J genes are TRBV18 and TRBJ2-7; no definite D call. V was shortened by 1 base and J by 6 bases, with 13 bases between the two germline ends. CDR1 KGHSH and CDR2 LQKENI come from the germline V gene. There are 14 residues in the CDR3. CDR3 in DNA: TGTGCCAGCTCACCACAGGCCGAGAGGAGCGAGCAGTACTTC. This sequence encodes CASSPQAERSEQYF.

The chain uses TRBV19 and TRBJ1-3, with D hard to call. Germline V gene data show CDR1 as LNHDA and CDR2 as SQIVND (reference sequence). V gave up 3 bases and J gave up 3 bases, with 9 bases separating them. This CDR3 spans 14 amino acids. The CDR3 loop reads CASSMSLHGNTIYF. In DNA, the CDR3 is TGTGCCAGTAGTATGTCGCTTCATGGAAACACCATATATTTT. Supplemented by reference TRBV19 and TRBJ1-3, the full variable domain reads DGGITQSPKYLFRKEGQNVTLSCEQNLNHDAMYWYRQDPGQGLRLIYYSQIVNDFQKGDIAEGYSVSREKKESFPLTVTSAQKNPTAFYLCASSMSLHGNTIYFGEGSWLTVV.

Regarding this clonotype: This clone may be a read error of a much larger clone one base away. The J gene is TRBJ1-1, the V gene TRBV7-8; D is undetermined. The germline CDR1 and CDR2 sequences are SGHVS and FQNEAQ. Trimming left V 4 bases short and J 0 bases short, with 21 bases between. CDR3 length: 18 residues. The CDR3 DNA reads as TGTGCCAGCAGCTCCAGCAGCCCGGCCCTAAGTATGAACACTGAAGCTTTCTTT. Residues: CASSSSSPALSMNTEAFF.

This clonotype was detected ten times or more. The gene calls are TRBV6-2 or TRBV6-3 and TRBJ2-5; 8 nucleotides line up with TRBD1. From germline, CDR1 is MNHEY and CDR2 SVGEGT. This CDR3 is built from 16 residues. The V segment lost 5 bases and the J segment 2 bases; nucleotides outside the gene matches: 10. CDR3 in DNA: TGTGCCAGCAGTGACCAGGGGGCGAGGCTTCAAGAGACCCAGTACTTC. Residues: CASSDQGARLQETQYF.

Many counts were recorded for this clonotype. The chain carries TRBV7-9 and TRBJ1-2; D is uncertain. V shed 0 bases and J shed 6 bases, with 11 bases lying between them. Germline lookup yields CDR1 SEHNR and CDR2 FQNEAQ (reference sequence). This CDR3 is 14 amino acids long. CDR3 sequence reads: CASSLALRPDGYTF. Here the CDR3 DNA reads TGTGCCAGCAGCTTAGCGCTCAGACCCGATGGCTACACCTTC.

This clonotype has ten or more counts. CDR3 residues: CASSPGTGIPYEQYF. CDR3 nucleotide sequence: TGTGCCAGCAGTCCCGGGACAGGGATACCCTACGAGCAGTACTTC. The J gene is TRBJ2-7, the V gene TRBV28, with 9 bases matching TRBD1. J lost 2 bases, V lost 5 bases, and 7 bases had no gene match. The CDR3 extends over 15 amino acids. Germline CDR1 MDHEN, CDR2 SYDVKM. The whole variable domain, remainder taken from reference TRBV28 and TRBJ2-7, is DVKVTQSSRYLVKRTGEKVFLECVQDMDHENMFWYRQDPGLGLRLIYFSYDVKMKEKGDIPEGYSVSREKKERFSLILESASTNQTSMYLCASSPGTGIPYEQYFGPGTRLTVT.

This clonotype was counted only a few times. J is TRBJ2-1 and V is TRBV12-3 or TRBV12-4; 9 bases agree with TRBD2. This CDR3 region has 17 residues. V dropped 0 bases and J dropped 2; count of bases not matched to a gene: 5. CDR3 nucleotide sequence: TGTGCCAGCAGTTTAGCGTGGCTAGCGGGACCCTACAATGAGCAGTTCTTC. Protein: CASSLAWLAGPYNEQFF.